This is a list of T cell receptor beta chains from one sample in a study of cytomegalovirus exposure and HLA in healthy donors. Some clones are missing from TCRdb's copy, which holds only in-frame ones; the method was immunoSEQ multiplex PCR. The sample table sets out some 150,000 clones. The specimen was PBMCs. The receptors stem from a young woman in good health and CMV-seropositive. Each CDR3 is given with its conserved first and last residue. The order of the fields is CDR3 protein, CDR3 DNA, D gene, V gene, J gene. A D gene is named only where the DNA matches it firmly.

CASSFLSKTSAFHYEQYF	TGTGCCAGCAGCTTTCTCAGCAAGACTAGCGCGTTCCACTACGAGCAGTACTTC	TRBD2	TRBV7-6	TRBJ2-7
CASSQGDRGSGELFF	TGCGCCAGCAGCCAAGGGGACAGGGGATCCGGGGAGCTGTTTTTT	TRBD1	TRBV4-1	TRBJ2-2
CASSSPDRGETQYF	TGCGCCAGCAGCTCTCCGGACAGGGGAGAGACCCAGTACTTC	TRBD1	TRBV5-1	TRBJ2-5
CSVSERQETQYF	TGCAGCGTTTCGGAGCGGCAAGAGACCCAGTACTTC	.	TRBV29-1	TRBJ2-5
CASSPTTSPGETQYF	TGTGCCAGCAGCCCGACGACTAGCCCGGGAGAGACCCAGTACTTC	TRBD2	TRBV7-2	TRBJ2-5
CASSESRLAGGNEQFF	TGCGCCAGCAGTGAGTCGAGACTAGCGGGAGGGAATGAGCAGTTCTTC	TRBD2	TRBV10-2	TRBJ2-1
CAFTRTYEQYF	TGTGCCTTCACTCGTACCTACGAGCAGTACTTC	.	TRBV30	TRBJ2-7
CASKNGSGNTGELFF	TGTGCCAGCAAGAATGGTAGCGGGAACACCGGGGAGCTGTTTTTT	.	TRBV2	TRBJ2-2
CASRTSSGGVVYF	TGTGCCAGCAGGACTTCTAGCGGGGGGGTGGTCTATTTT	TRBD2	TRBV5-4	TRBJ2-3
CASSLDGGHQPQHF	TGTGCCAGCAGCTTAGACGGGGGGCATCAGCCCCAGCATTTT	.	TRBV11-2	TRBJ1-5
CASIPGGGGGYTF	TGTGCCAGTATTCCCGGCGGAGGAGGCGGCTACACCTTC	.	TRBV19	TRBJ1-2
CASSPDERARGGYTF	TGTGCCAGCTCACCAGATGAGAGGGCCCGAGGTGGCTACACCTTC	.	TRBV18	TRBJ1-2
CAWRPGGGYGYTF	TGTGCCTGGAGACCGGGGGGTGGCTATGGCTACACCTTC	.	TRBV30	TRBJ1-2
CASSFGGLAPTRGETQYF	TGCGCCAGCAGCTTTGGGGGACTAGCGCCTACTAGGGGAGAGACCCAGTACTTC	TRBD2	TRBV5-1	TRBJ2-5
CASSQVRALMNTEAFF	TGCGCCAGCAGCCAAGTCAGGGCTCTTATGAACACTGAAGCTTTCTTT	.	TRBV4-1	TRBJ1-1
CASSPTPGGGAADTQYF	TGTGCCAGCAGCCCGACCCCGGGCGGGGGGGCAGCAGATACGCAGTATTTT	TRBD2	TRBV5-4	TRBJ2-3
CASSIYDRAMDYGYTF	TGTGCCAGTAGTATCTACGACAGGGCGATGGACTATGGCTACACCTTC	TRBD1	TRBV19	TRBJ1-2
CASSSWTGPSSYEQYF	TGTGCCAGCAGCTCCTGGACAGGGCCGAGCTCCTACGAGCAGTACTTC	TRBD1	TRBV7-2	TRBJ2-7
CASSPLDRNTEAFF	TGTGCCAGCAGCCCCTTGGACAGGAACACTGAAGCTTTCTTT	.	TRBV7-2	TRBJ1-1
CASSLAEGIGYGYTF	TGTGCCAGCAGCTTGGCTGAGGGAATCGGGTACGGCTACACCTTC	.	TRBV5-8	TRBJ1-2
CASSTSSMASGRYNEQFF	TGTGCCAGTAGTACCTCCTCGATGGCTAGCGGGAGGTACAATGAGCAGTTCTTC	TRBD2	TRBV19	TRBJ2-1
CASSHGTGGRSPLHF	TGCGCCAGCAGCCACGGGACAGGGGGTAGATCACCCCTCCACTTT	TRBD1	TRBV5-1	TRBJ1-6
CASSSGLAGVGYNEQFF	TGTGCCAGCAGCTCTGGTCTAGCGGGGGTAGGCTACAATGAGCAGTTCTTC	TRBD2	TRBV7-2	TRBJ2-1
CASSLGAPNTGELFF	TGCGCCAGCAGCTTGGGGGCTCCGAACACCGGGGAGCTGTTTTTT	.	TRBV5-1	TRBJ2-2
CASSDDSYEQYF	TGTGCCAGCAGCGACGACAGCTACGAGCAGTACTTC	.	TRBV11-3	TRBJ2-7
CASSQGITGEEKLFF	TGCGCCAGCAGCCAAGGGATTACAGGGGAGGAAAAACTGTTTTTT	TRBD1	TRBV4-1	TRBJ1-4
CASSEGLAGGASTDTQYF	TGCGCCAGCAGCGAGGGACTAGCGGGGGGGGCTAGCACAGATACGCAGTATTTT	TRBD2	TRBV5-1	TRBJ2-3
CASSYSIQLIYEQYF	TGTGCCAGCAGTTACTCGATTCAGTTGATCTACGAGCAGTACTTC	.	TRBV6-5	TRBJ2-7
CASSLGLAGGPRNEQFF	TGCGCCAGCAGCTTGGGTCTAGCGGGAGGCCCTCGCAATGAGCAGTTCTTC	TRBD2	TRBV5-1	TRBJ2-1
CAWSYGQISRNQPQHF	TGTGCCTGGAGTTATGGACAGATAAGTCGGAATCAGCCCCAGCATTTT	.	TRBV30	TRBJ1-5
CASRQGSEQYF	TGTGCCAGCAGGCAGGGTTCCGAGCAGTACTTC	.	TRBV2	TRBJ2-7
CASSEPGQSPYGYTF	TGCGCCAGCAGCGAACCGGGACAGAGTCCCTATGGCTACACCTTC	TRBD1	TRBV5-1	TRBJ1-2
CASSVDRGEETQYF	TGTGCCAGCAGCGTGGACAGGGGCGAAGAGACCCAGTACTTC	TRBD1	TRBV9	TRBJ2-5
CASSLRQGPTEAFF	TGTGCCAGCAGCCTCAGACAGGGCCCCACTGAAGCTTTCTTT	TRBD1	TRBV6-5	TRBJ1-1
CASTPIGGEDYGYTF	TGTGCCAGCACCCCTATAGGCGGGGAGGACTATGGCTACACCTTC	.	TRBV6-1	TRBJ1-2
CASSGQLNTEAFF	TGCGCCAGCAGTGGACAGCTTAACACTGAAGCTTTCTTT	.	TRBV10-2	TRBJ1-1
CASSLSGNQPQHF	TGTGCCAGCAGCTTATCCGGGAATCAGCCCCAGCATTTT	.	TRBV7-6	TRBJ1-5
CASGGQLGDPQHF	TGTGCTAGTGGGGGGCAGCTTGGTGATCCCCAGCATTTT	.	TRBV12-5	TRBJ1-5
CASSQSQNPGHSNYGYTF	TGTGCCAGCAGCCAATCCCAAAACCCGGGACACTCTAACTATGGCTACACCTTC	.	TRBV16	TRBJ1-2